The next 18 T cell receptor beta chains were all read from a single sample in a study of T cell responses to AZD1222 COVID-19 vaccine. Generated by immunoSEQ multiplex PCR, the TCRdb table keeps only in-frame clones and is missing some. The sample records about 80,000 clones, roughly 85% being singletons. Here the sequenced sample was peripheral blood, taken 28 days after the second AZD1222 dose. These receptors were obtained from an adult who received the AZD1222 COVID-19 vaccine.

CDR3 in amino acids: CASSLVFGTGDTEAFF. CDR3 DNA: TGTGCCAGCAGCTTAGTTTTCGGAACAGGGGACACTGAAGCTTTCTTT. The chain carries TRBV7-9 and TRBJ1-1, with TRBD1 identical over 7 bases. The trim removed 1 base at V and 3 bases at J, leaving 8 bases unmatched. From germline, CDR1 is SEHNR and CDR2 FQNEAQ (reference sequence). The CDR3 has 16 amino acids.

The chain links TRBV6-5 to TRBJ1-6; D perhaps matches TRBD1 (6 bases). The V gene lost 7 bases and the J gene lost 10 bases, with 17 bases spanning the gap. From germline, CDR1 is MNHEY and CDR2 SVGAGI. The CDR3 is 14 amino acids. CDR3 DNA sequence: TGTGCCAGCACCCGAGACAGGTTGGTCTCACCCCTCCACTTT. As protein: CASTRDRLVSPLHF.

The chain combines TRBV2 with TRBJ1-2; D possibly corresponds to TRBD1 (5 bases). V was clipped by 3 bases and J by 7 bases, with 12 bases between them. This CDR3 is 13 amino acids long. Germline values: CDR1 SNHLY, CDR2 FYNNEI. This chain's CDR3 is CASSEGRSGGYTF. The CDR3 nucleotides are TGTGCCAGCAGTGAGGGACGGAGCGGTGGCTACACCTTC.

The chain uses TRBV6-5 and TRBJ2-5; 10 positions match TRBD1. Germline loops: CDR1 MNHEY, CDR2 SVGAGI. With V trimmed by 5 bases and J by 7 bases, 13 bases remained unmatched. The CDR3 loop spans 16 amino acids. The CDR3 DNA reads as TGTGCCAGCAGTAACTTGGGACAGGGGAGGGGAGGGACCCAGTACTTC. Amino acids: CASSNLGQGRGGTQYF.

V usage is TRBV11-2 and J usage is TRBJ1-1, with D unclear. This CDR3 comprises 12 residues. Trimming left V 5 bases short and J 7 bases short, with 11 bases between. Germline V gene lookup returns CDR1 SGHAT and CDR2 FQNNGV. The CDR3 region is CASSRIEGEAFF. The CDR3 DNA sequence: TGTGCCAGCAGCCGGATTGAGGGTGAAGCTTTCTTT.

The chain has TRBV9 and TRBJ1-6, with unresolved D. Germline CDR1 and CDR2: SGDLS and YYNGEE. This CDR3 comprises 15 residues. V was cut by 0 bases and J by 11 bases, with 15 bases left in between. The DNA of the CDR3 is TGTGCCAGCAGCGTAGGTGGACCCGAAGGAACACCCCTCCACTTT. Its translation: CASSVGGPEGTPLHF.

The chain recombines TRBV6-6 with TRBJ1-2, with D perhaps TRBD1 (5 bases). The CDR3 has 15 amino acids. The V and J ends lost 1 base and 6 bases respectively, with 15 bases between them. Germline V CDR1 and CDR2: MNHNY, SVGAGI (reference sequence). The CDR3 region has the DNA TGTGCCAGCAGTTACTTAATTGACAGCGGGAATGGCTACACCTTC. Its translation: CASSYLIDSGNGYTF.

V and J are TRBV19 and TRBJ2-7; D remains ambiguous. Per the germline V gene, CDR1 is LNHDA and CDR2 is SQIVND (reference sequence). This CDR3 region has 12 residues. Between the trimmed V and J ends, which lost 3 bases and 4 bases, there was a span of 7 bases. The CDR3 DNA follows: TGTGCCAGTAGTATGTTGGGTTACGAGCAGTACTTC. Its protein is CASSMLGYEQYF.

This chain joins TRBV9 and TRBJ2-3, with no clear D. CDR3 length: 14 residues. CDR1 is SGDLS and CDR2 is YYNGEE in the germline V gene. The ends were cut back, 1 base at V and 0 bases at J, with 6 bases in the middle. The CDR3 protein is CASSVWPSTDTQYF. In nucleotides, the CDR3 is TGTGCCAGCAGCGTATGGCCAAGCACAGATACGCAGTATTTT. Full variable domain (rest looked up from reference TRBV9 and TRBJ2-3): DSGVTQTPKHLITATGQRVTLRCSPRSGDLSVYWYQQSLDQGLQFLIQYYNGEERAKGNILERFSAQQFPDLHSELNLSSLELGDSALYFCASSVWPSTDTQYFGPGTRLTVL.

The chain employs TRBV24-1 and TRBJ2-5; TRBD1 or TRBD2 may be the D gene (5 bases each). CDR3 size: 15 residues. V lost 5 bases, J lost 5 bases, and 17 bases lay in between. Per the germline V gene, CDR1 is KGHDR and CDR2 is SFDVKD. Written as DNA, the CDR3 is TGTGCCACCAGTGCCCACCGGGACCCACAGGAGACCCAGTACTTC. Its translation is CATSAHRDPQETQYF.

The chain couples TRBV6-5 to TRBJ1-6; D gene ambiguous. This CDR3 is 13 amino acids long. Trimming cost V 7 bases and J 10 bases, with 14 bases left between them. In germline, CDR1 is MNHEY, CDR2 SVGAGI. DNA of the CDR3: TGTGCCAGCACCCCCGGTAAGGGCTCACCCCTCCACTTT. Translating it yields CASTPGKGSPLHF.

This clone showed up just a few times. V is TRBV28 and J is TRBJ1-1; the D gene is possibly TRBD1 (5 bases). V was clipped by 3 bases and J by 1 base, with 6 bases between them. The CDR3 loop spans 13 amino acids. Germline CDR1 reads MDHEN; CDR2 reads SYDVKM. Here the CDR3 DNA reads TGTGCCAGCAGTTTCGGACAGAACACTGAAGCTTTCTTT. Its translation: CASSFGQNTEAFF.

This clone was seen just once. The rearrangement uses TRBV19 and TRBJ1-5, with D possibly matching TRBD1 (5 bases). The CDR3 has 16 residues. Germline V gene data show CDR1 as LNHDA and CDR2 as SQIVND (reference sequence). V lost 0 bases to trimming and J lost 1 base, with 10 bases between them. DNA for the CDR3: TGTGCCAGTAGTATAGATTCCGGGGGGAGCAATCAGCCCCAGCATTTT. Translation gives CASSIDSGGSNQPQHF.

The chain joins TRBV18 to TRBJ2-7; no definite D call. CDR3 length: 13 residues. The V gene's germline CDR1 is KGHSH and CDR2 LQKENI. The V end lost 3 bases, the J end lost 3 bases, and 9 bases lay between the germline ends. This CDR3 reads CASSPLPNYEQYF. CDR3 DNA sequence: TGTGCCAGCTCACCCCTCCCCAACTACGAGCAGTACTTC.

The chain recombines TRBV27 with TRBJ1-1; D is unclear. The CDR3 is 14 amino acids. From germline, CDR1 is MNHEY and CDR2 SMNVEV (reference sequence). V lost 3 bases, J lost 5 bases, and 13 bases lay in between. The CDR3 reads CASSFPTDWTEAFF. The CDR3 region has the DNA TGTGCCAGCAGTTTCCCTACCGACTGGACTGAAGCTTTCTTT.

The chain carries TRBV2 and TRBJ1-1; perhaps TRBD1 as D (6 bases). Trimming removed 2 bases from V and 7 bases from J, with 11 bases in between. CDR3 length: 13 amino acids. Germline V gene data show CDR1 as SNHLY and CDR2 as FYNNEI. DNA for the CDR3: TGTGCCAGCAGTGAACGGGGAGGGGGTGAAGCTTTCTTT. Encoded protein: CASSERGGGEAFF. The entire variable domain, with the rest obtained from reference TRBV2 and TRBJ1-1, is as follows: EPEVTQTPSHQVTQMGQEVILRCVPISNHLYFYWYRQILGQKVEFLVSFYNNEISEKSEIFDDQFSVERPDGSNFTLKIRSTKLEDSAMYFCASSERGGGEAFFGQGTRLTVV.

The chain carries TRBV5-4 and TRBJ2-3; 7 positions match TRBD2. This CDR3 contains 18 residues. After removal of 0 bases from V and 0 bases from J, the junction contained 10 bases not matched to a gene. CDR1 and CDR2 (germline): SGHNT, YYREEE (reference sequence). CDR3 coding DNA: TGTGCCAGCAGCTTGGGGCTAGATAAGCGGGGTAGCACAGATACGCAGTATTTT. Encoded protein: CASSLGLDKRGSTDTQYF.

The chain carries TRBV28 and TRBJ2-7; the match to TRBD1 covers 10 bases. Germline V lookup: CDR1 MDHEN, CDR2 SYDVKM. The CDR3 spans 15 residues. Trimming cost V 6 bases and J 1 base; bases outside gene matches: 6. The CDR3 reads CASRRTGGVSYEQYF. In nucleotides, the CDR3 is TGTGCCAGCAGGCGGACAGGGGGGGTTTCCTACGAGCAGTACTTC.